Each of the 10 T cell receptor beta chains below was sequenced from the same sample in a study of CD8 T cells in Susac syndrome. An input of roughly 0.45 to 1 ug of RNA was subjected to reverse transcription using random hexamers. TCRdb processed the immunoSEQ multiplex PCR reads anew with MiXCR; each CDR3 protein has one entry. The data show about 290,000 distinct CDR3 sequences, 89% seen once. Sequenced sample: CD8+ T cells from PBMCs. Every receptor here comes from a human donor with multiple sclerosis.

The genes are TRBV7-3 and TRBJ2-3; TRBD2 aligns across 7 bases. After removal of 5 bases from V and 4 bases from J, the junction contained 9 bases not matched to a gene. Germline loops: CDR1 SGHTA, CDR2 FQGTGA. The CDR3 loop spans 15 amino acids. CDR3 sequence reads: CASSPGGWVPDTQYF. In DNA form, the CDR3 reads TGTGCCAGCAGCCCCGGGGGGTGGGTGCCAGATACGCAGTATTTT.

V usage is TRBV13 and J usage is TRBJ2-3; D possibly corresponds to TRBD1 (5 bases). V was pared by 4 bases and J by 6 bases, with 11 bases between. CDR3 length equals 13 residues. Germline V gene lookup returns CDR1 PRHDT and CDR2 FYEKMQ (reference sequence). DNA for the CDR3: TGTGCCAGCAGCTCCCCCTACAGGGATACGCAGTATTTT. This encodes CASSSPYRDTQYF. Supplemented by reference TRBV13 and TRBJ2-3, the full variable domain reads AAGVIQSPRHLIKEKRETATLKCYPIPRHDTVYWYQQGPGQDPQFLISFYEKMQSDKGSIPDRFSAQQFSDYHSELNMSSLELGDSALYFCASSSPYRDTQYFGPGTRLTVL.

This rearrangement joins TRBV6-6 to TRBJ2-5; tentatively, D is TRBD1 (5 bases). Germline CDR1 is MNHNY and CDR2 is SVGAGI (reference sequence). Trimming cost V 2 bases and J 2 bases, with 9 bases left between them. CDR3 length: 14 amino acids. CDR3 DNA: TGTGCCAGCAGTTACGCCAGGGTACAAGAGACCCAGTACTTC. This sequence encodes CASSYARVQETQYF.

This chain uses TRBV20-1 with TRBJ1-1; D gene uncertain. CDR1 and CDR2 (germline): DFQATT, SNEGSKA (reference sequence). The length of the CDR3 is 13 residues. V was cut by 5 bases and J by 1 base, with 11 bases left in between. CDR3 DNA: TGCAGTGCTGCCCGCTATGGGAACACTGAAGCTTTCTTT. Protein sequence: CSAARYGNTEAFF.

The chain employs TRBV7-9 and TRBJ2-7, with D unclear. Germline assignment: CDR1 SEHNR and CDR2 FQNEAQ (reference sequence). The CDR3 spans 14 residues. The V end lost 7 bases, the J end lost 2 bases, and 15 bases lay between the germline ends. CDR3 residues: CASNPTSDPYEQYF. The CDR3 DNA is TGTGCCAGCAACCCGACATCCGACCCCTACGAGCAGTACTTC.

This chain uses TRBV29-1 with TRBJ1-3; D is perhaps TRBD1 (6 bases). This CDR3 comprises 16 residues. The ends were cut back, 4 bases at V and 0 bases at J, with 16 bases in the middle. Germline values: CDR1 SQVTM, CDR2 ANQGSEA. CDR3 region: CSVVLTGLDSGNTIYF. CDR3 DNA: TGCAGCGTTGTACTGACAGGCCTAGACTCTGGAAACACCATATATTTT.

CDR3 protein: CAWSVSGSYEQYF. CDR3 in DNA: TGTGCCTGGAGTGTTTCTGGGTCCTACGAGCAGTACTTC. V gene TRBV30 combines with J gene TRBJ2-7; D gene ambiguous. The V gene lost 0 bases and the J gene lost 1 base, with 7 bases spanning the gap. This CDR3 spans 13 amino acids. Germline CDR1 and CDR2: GTSNPN and SVGIG (reference sequence).

The chain is built from TRBV5-1 and TRBJ2-1; 12 bases match TRBD2. The V gene's germline CDR1 is SGHRS and CDR2 YFSETQ. Unmatched junction bases numbered 9, after V lost 0 bases and J lost 8 bases. This CDR3 is 17 amino acids long. CDR3 sequence (DNA): TGCGCCAGCAGCTTGGCCCTAGCGGGAGGGCCTATAGATGAGCAGTTCTTC. It yields the protein CASSLALAGGPIDEQFF. Full variable domain (rest looked up from reference TRBV5-1 and TRBJ2-1): KAGVTQTPRYLIKTRGQQVTLSCSPISGHRSVSWYQQTPGQGLQFLFEYFSETQRNKGNFPGRFSGRQFSNSRSEMNVSTLELGDSALYLCASSLALAGGPIDEQFFGPGTRLTVL.

The chain is built from TRBV2 and TRBJ2-7; unclear D gene. There are 14 residues in the CDR3. V was shortened by 3 bases and J by 2 bases, with 11 bases between the two germline ends. CDR1 and CDR2 from the germline V gene are SNHLY and FYNNEI. The CDR3 is CASSDVLRTYEQYF. In nucleotides, the CDR3 is TGTGCCAGCAGTGACGTTCTCAGGACCTACGAGCAGTACTTC.

This chain uses TRBV28 with TRBJ2-7; 13 nucleotides agree with TRBD2. The CDR3 loop spans 17 amino acids. CDR1 and CDR2 (germline): MDHEN, SYDVKM. J gave up 5 bases and V 5 bases, and 12 bases lay outside the gene matches. The CDR3 spells CASSPGTSGDYYHEQYF. CDR3 in DNA: TGTGCCAGCAGTCCCGGGACTAGCGGGGACTACTACCACGAGCAGTACTTC.